This section outlines one T cell receptor (beta chain) sequence together with its context. This clonotype was found many times. The antigen it binds to is not known. A junction end diverges from the germline sequence, so it may reflect a read error. This entry belongs to a study of neurological immune-mediated disorders (dated by TCRdb to between 2018 and 2021). For the wider study: Among the roughly 34 multiple sclerosis patients, relapsing-remitting MS was present in some 30 and secondary progressive MS was present in 3. Peripheral blood TCR-beta repertoires from HTLV-I-associated myelopathy (HAM/TSP) patients, multiple sclerosis patients and healthy controls were compared by UMI-based sequencing. Longitudinal samples, technical triplicates and paired sorted CD4+ and CD8+ T-cell subsets, alongside PBMC samples, were included among the approximately 110 TCR-beta libraries. Of the 70 or so subjects in the cohort, roughly 14 were HAM/TSP patients, some 35 were multiple sclerosis patients, and about 20 were healthy controls.

To synthesize cDNA, template-switch 5'RACE was performed with a primer carrying a 10-nucleotide random unique molecular identifier so that each TCR transcript was tagged. Every sequencing run covered 15-18 subjects and yielded more than 160 million TCR-beta sequences. The RNeasy kit was used to extract total RNA. The KAPA Real-time Library Amplification kit was used to amplify TCR-beta VDJ regions with primers targeting the TCR constant region and the 5'RACE anchor. Sample indexes and Illumina adaptors were added in a first PCR, and a second PCR then increased library yield. After Ampure bead purification, the TCR product of roughly 650 bp was size-selected on a 2% E-gel SizeSelection system. Before pooling, library quality was assessed on a Bioanalyzer, concentration was determined with Qubit, and library quantification was performed with the Kapa Library Quantification kit. Paired-end 2 x 150 bp sequencing of the libraries was performed on an Illumina HiSeq 2500. To increase sequence diversity, about 25-31% phiX was spiked into each library pool. Under the source paper's analysis protocol: Quality-filtered reads were processed with the UMI-based MiGEC pipeline, and over 90% of raw TCR sequences were removed by the MiGEC pipeline during error correction. IMGT germline references were used for alignment of VDJ genes, and clonotypes were defined by a unique CDR3 amino acid sequence together with V-J genes. Clonal expansion, Shannon diversity and CDR3 relatedness were evaluated with VDJtools (CalcPairwiseDistances, ClusterSamples), while phylogenetic trees were built in CLCbio workbench. Using coefficient-of-variation modelling across technical triplicates, the study counted a clone as expanded if it had at least 8 unique UMIs. TCRdb itself trimmed the public reads at Q25 with fastp, ran MiXCR and retained productive beta chains. Identical CDR3 protein sequences are pooled into one entry, listed with their most common genes and DNA. The V and J calls were not made by the authors but by TCRdb's processing. A total of roughly 70,000 distinct CDR3 sequences appear in this sample, 3.9% of them only once. Approximately 1.3% of the sample comes from the top ten.

CDR1 and CDR2 (MNHEY, SVGEGT) derive from the germline V gene. The CDR3 sequence holds 11 residues, the cysteine and phenylalanine included. The only DNA kept is the CDR3, 33 bases in frame from the first base. For unsorted PBMC libraries, 2 million PBMCs were used after storage in RNAlater at -80 degrees C until RNA extraction. The multiple sclerosis patients were enrolled in a US clinical protocol that used magnetic resonance imaging to evaluate disease progression. PBMCs were separated from peripheral blood using Ficoll-Hypaque density gradient centrifugation and then cryopreserved in liquid nitrogen. Paper-wide results and their limitations: The highest TCR clonal expansion was observed in HAM/TSP patients, whereas the lowest was observed in MS patients, even when compared with healthy controls. Repertoires from 18 of 34 MS patients were grouped by phylogenetic analysis into a cluster of related CDR3 sequences, suggesting a possible repertoire-level signature. Across subjects, expanded clones never shared an identical CDR3 amino acid sequence, which suggests that the TCR-beta repertoires in every group were private. No clinical or MRI features were associated with the MS cluster, and the authors said that larger cohorts are needed.

The V and J segments used are TRBV6-2 or TRBV6-3 and TRBJ2-7, with the D gene call left open. Sequenced sample: PBMCs. This clonotype originated in a man younger than 40 with multiple sclerosis. The CDR3 in this case is CASSNSYEQYF. The nucleotide sequence reads TGTGCCAGCAGTAACTCCTACGAGCAGTACTTC.